The rows below give T cell receptor beta chains drawn from one sample of a study of blood T cell repertoires in COVID-19. Libraries were prepared by immunoSEQ multiplex PCR; TCRdb keeps only in-frame clonotypes and omits some of them. The sample consists of approximately 230,000 clones, just under 85% of them appearing once. Sequenced: peripheral blood. These receptors all come from a man of 80 years or more with acute or convalescent COVID-19. Each CDR3 is given with its conserved first and last residue. A D gene is named only where the DNA matches it firmly. For some rows the clone size is stated as once, few or many, or as a class when expanded; others skip it.

v_gene	abundance	j_gene	d_gene	len	CDR3nt	CDR3aa
TRBV9	.	TRBJ1-1	.	14	TGTGCCAGCAGCCACCCATTGAGTAACACTGAAGCTTTCTTT	CASSHPLSNTEAFF
TRBV10-3	.	TRBJ1-3	.	15	TGTGCCATCAGGGGAGGACAATTCTCTGGAAACACCATATATTTT	CAIRGGQFSGNTIYF
TRBV3-1/TRBV3-2	few	TRBJ2-3	TRBD2	15	TGTGCCAGCAGCCTATCAGCCAGCGGGGGGAATACGCAGTATTTT	CASSLSASGGNTQYF
TRBV7-8	few	TRBJ2-7	.	18	TGTGCCAGCAGCTTAAATAGGGCGGGTAATACTTTCTCCTACGAGCAGTACTTC	CASSLNRAGNTFSYEQYF
TRBV6-4	.	TRBJ2-1	.	13	TGTGCCAGCAGTCCTAGGGAAAGCGGTGAGCAGTTCTTC	CASSPRESGEQFF
TRBV5-1	.	TRBJ2-1	TRBD1	16	TGCGCCAGCAGCTCTATCGGGACAGGTCGCTACAATGAGCAGTTCTTC	CASSSIGTGRYNEQFF
TRBV28	.	TRBJ1-1	TRBD1	17	TGTGCCAGCAGTGCAATTGGACAGGGCCTCGTGAGAACTGAAGCTTTCTTT	CASSAIGQGLVRTEAFF
TRBV2	once	TRBJ2-5	TRBD1	13	TGTGCCAGCAGTGGGGGACAGCAAGAGACCCAGTACTTC	CASSGGQQETQYF
TRBV5-6	.	TRBJ1-5	TRBD1	15	TGTGCCAGCAGCTTGCTCAGGGGGGGCAATCAGCCCCAGCATTTT	CASSLLRGGNQPQHF
TRBV30	.	TRBJ1-2	.	12	TGTGCCTGGCAAGGACAGCACTATGGCTACACCTTC	CAWQGQHYGYTF
TRBV27	few	TRBJ2-7	TRBD1	14	TGTGCCAGCAGTCGGGACAGGGCTCGTTACGAGCAGTACTTC	CASSRDRARYEQYF
TRBV30	.	TRBJ2-3	.	15	TGTGCCTGGAGTGGGACATTAGTCAGCACAGATACGCAGTATTTT	CAWSGTLVSTDTQYF
TRBV6-5	few	TRBJ2-7	TRBD1	15	TGTGCCAGCAGTTCGCCGGGACAGTCCTCCTACGAGCAGTACTTC	CASSSPGQSSYEQYF
TRBV19	many	TRBJ1-1	TRBD1	15	TGTGCCAGTAGTATAGCTGGGACAGGGACCACTGAAGCTTTCTTT	CASSIAGTGTTEAFF
TRBV7-8	.	TRBJ2-1	TRBD2	16	TGTGCCAGCAGCTTAGGCCCAGCGGGGGGTTACAATGAGCAGTTCTTC	CASSLGPAGGYNEQFF
TRBV4-2	.	TRBJ2-7	.	14	TGTGCCAGCAGCCGCGGGGACGGTTCCTACGAGCAGTACTTC	CASSRGDGSYEQYF
TRBV5-1	.	TRBJ2-2	.	17	TGCGCCAGCAGCTTGGGCCCAGCGGAGAAAAACACCGGGGAGCTGTTTTTT	CASSLGPAEKNTGELFF
TRBV2	.	TRBJ1-5	.	13	TGTGCCAGCAGAAACACAGGGCTTCAGCCCCAGCATTTT	CASRNTGLQPQHF
TRBV7-8	.	TRBJ1-5	.	14	TGTGCCAGCAGCTCCTATAGTCGGGGTCAGCCCCAGCATTTT	CASSSYSRGQPQHF
TRBV18	.	TRBJ1-4	.	16	TGTGCCAGCTCACCACCCGCGGGACCGGGCAATGAAAAACTGTTTTTT	CASSPPAGPGNEKLFF
TRBV18	.	TRBJ1-4	.	14	TGTGCCAGCTCCCAACGACAGACTAATGAAAAACTGTTTTTT	CASSQRQTNEKLFF
TRBV6-5	.	TRBJ2-7	TRBD2	14	TGTGCCAGCAGCTACGGGACTACCTCCTACGAGCAGTACTTC	CASSYGTTSYEQYF
TRBV4-2	.	TRBJ1-1	.	14	TGTGCCAGCAGCCATGCCCCCTCCCCCGGGGAAGCTTTCTTT	CASSHAPSPGEAFF
TRBV6-1	.	TRBJ1-1	.	14	TGTGCCAGCAGTGAGGACCGGGGAGCGACTGAAGCTTTCTTT	CASSEDRGATEAFF
TRBV6-2/TRBV6-3	once	TRBJ1-6	.	16	TGTGCCAGCAGTCCCGGGTCCGGCCTTGGGAATTCACCCCTCCACTTT	CASSPGSGLGNSPLHF
TRBV24-1	.	TRBJ1-5	.	17	TGTGCCACCAGTGATAACAGGGCGGGCCGGAGCAATCAGCCCCAGCATTTT	CATSDNRAGRSNQPQHF
TRBV4-2	few	TRBJ2-7	TRBD2	12	TGTGCCAGCAGCCCCTATGGGGGGGGAAGGTACTTC	CASSPYGGGRYF
TRBV11-2	.	TRBJ1-3	.	15	TGTGCCAGCAGCTTACTGGGGAGCTCTGGAAACACCATATATTTT	CASSLLGSSGNTIYF
TRBV3-1/TRBV3-2	.	TRBJ2-7	TRBD2	15	TGTGCCAGCAGCCACTCGACTAGCGGGAGGGCTGAGCAGTACTTC	CASSHSTSGRAEQYF
TRBV28	once	TRBJ1-4	.	14	TGTGCCAGCAGTACATATGAGGTATGGGAAAAACTGTTTTTT	CASSTYEVWEKLFF
TRBV5-1	.	TRBJ2-7	.	14	TGCGCCAGCAGCCGTGCGGGACAGACCTACGAGCAGTACTTC	CASSRAGQTYEQYF
TRBV6-5	.	TRBJ2-1	TRBD2	15	TGTGCCAGCAGTCCTTCTAGCGGGGGGGCAAATGAGCAGTTCTTC	CASSPSSGGANEQFF
TRBV14	.	TRBJ1-6	.	15	TGTGCCAGCAGCCCCCCGGGGACCTATAATTCACCCCTCCACTTT	CASSPPGTYNSPLHF
TRBV23-1	.	TRBJ1-1	.	18	TGCGCCAGCAGTCAATCGGTTGGACAAGGGGGACTGAACACTGAAGCTTTCTTT	CASSQSVGQGGLNTEAFF
TRBV7-2	.	TRBJ2-1	TRBD2	16	TGTGCCAGCAGCCCCCAAGGGACTAGCGGGTTAAATGAGCAGTTCTTC	CASSPQGTSGLNEQFF
TRBV27	.	TRBJ2-5	TRBD2	14	TGTGCCAGCAGGGCCAGCGGGGCCGTGGGGACCCAGTACTTC	CASRASGAVGTQYF
TRBV18	.	TRBJ2-1	TRBD2	16	TGTGCCAGCTCACATGGCGGGGGGCCCTCCTACAATGAGCAGTTCTTC	CASSHGGGPSYNEQFF
TRBV19	few	TRBJ2-6	TRBD1	16	TGTGCCAGTATGACAGGGGGCCTCTCTGGGGCCAACGTCCTGACTTTC	CASMTGGLSGANVLTF
TRBV28	.	TRBJ2-3	.	14	TGTGCCAGCAGTTTTAGGGGGTCCAGGGATACGCAGTATTTT	CASSFRGSRDTQYF
TRBV5-3	.	TRBJ1-5	.	13	TGTGCCAGAAGCACCGGGCAGGGACAGCCCCAGCATTTT	CARSTGQGQPQHF
TRBV5-1	.	TRBJ1-6	.	13	TGCGCCAGCAGCTTGGCCGAGAGAAGACCCCTCCACTTT	CASSLAERRPLHF
TRBV28	.	TRBJ2-2	.	16	TGTGCCAGCTGGGACCGGAGGGCCCGGAACACCGGGGAGCTGTTTTTT	CASWDRRARNTGELFF
TRBV5-1	.	TRBJ2-5	.	13	TGCGCCAGCAGCCGCACAGGGATGGAGACCCAGTACTTC	CASSRTGMETQYF
TRBV30	.	TRBJ2-7	.	15	TGTGCCTGGAGAAGTTCGGTAGGGGGCTCCTACGAGCAGTACTTC	CAWRSSVGGSYEQYF
TRBV5-1	.	TRBJ2-1	TRBD1	15	TGCGCCAGCAGAGCCCCGGGACAGGGTGGCAATGAGCAGTTCTTC	CASRAPGQGGNEQFF